This TCR beta chain appears in the sequencing data of a study of T cell responses to AZD1222 COVID-19 vaccine. Study details: The analysis combined second doses at about 4 or about 12 weeks. Whole-study results and caveats: Females made up more of the donors, who were largely white British, and clonal diversity may have come out too low. As reported, nearly half of all spike-specific TCRs target variant regions that are unmutated. Spike-specific TCR breadth and depth grew following two AZD1222 doses.

With respect to this clone: The antigen is undetermined.

The CDR3 sequence is 13 residues long. The V end lost 5 bases, the J end lost 9 bases, and 16 bases lay between the germline ends. Per the germline V gene, CDR1 is LNHDA and CDR2 is SQIVND (reference sequence). Produced via immunoSEQ multiplex PCR; TCRdb's table is partial and in-frame only. This sample has more than 90,000 clones, with around 84% found just once. The material sequenced was peripheral blood, taken on day 0 of AZD1222 vaccination. The V gene is TRBV19, the J gene TRBJ1-2, with TRBD1 as a possible D gene (6 bases). The sequence derives from an adult in good health. The CDR3 DNA follows: TGTGCCAGTAGTCCTGGGGGCCAGGGTCGCTACACCTTC. Its protein product is CASSPGGQGRYTF.